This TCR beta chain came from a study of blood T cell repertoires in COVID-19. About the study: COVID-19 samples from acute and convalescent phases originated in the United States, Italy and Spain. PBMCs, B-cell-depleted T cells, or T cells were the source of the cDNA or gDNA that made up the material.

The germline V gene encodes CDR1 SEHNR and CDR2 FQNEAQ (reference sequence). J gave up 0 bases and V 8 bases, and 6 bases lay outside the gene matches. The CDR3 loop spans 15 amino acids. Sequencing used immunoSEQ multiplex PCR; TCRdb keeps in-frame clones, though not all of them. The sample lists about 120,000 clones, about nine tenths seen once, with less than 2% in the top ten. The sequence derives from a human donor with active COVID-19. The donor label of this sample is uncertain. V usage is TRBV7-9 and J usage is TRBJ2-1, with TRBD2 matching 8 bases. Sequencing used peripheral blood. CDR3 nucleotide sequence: TGTGCCAGCTCAAGGCGGGGGGTCTCCTACAATGAGCAGTTCTTC. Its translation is CASSRRGVSYNEQFF.